The 16 T cell receptor beta chains listed next were all sequenced from one sample in a study of cytomegalovirus exposure and HLA in healthy donors. With 60 Vbeta and 13 Jbeta primers, the PCR was carried out. TCRdb's copy holds only in-frame clones and misses some; the assay was immunoSEQ multiplex PCR. This table has fewer than 250,000 clones, 65% to 80% appearing once. The sequencing input was PBMCs. The origin of the receptors is a man in his forties in good health and CMV-seronegative.

Remarks on this clone: The sample holds other DNA sequences that translate to the same CDR3. The chain recombines TRBV19 with TRBJ2-7; D gene unclear. The CDR3 has 13 residues. The germline gives CDR1 LNHDA, CDR2 SQIVND (reference sequence). V was clipped by 1 base and J by 2 bases, with 6 bases between them. The CDR3 region is CASSIGTAYEQYF. CDR3 nucleotide sequence: TGTGCCAGTAGTATAGGTACAGCCTACGAGCAGTACTTC.

V usage is TRBV14 and J usage is TRBJ2-3; the match to TRBD2 covers 9 bases. The CDR3 totals 17 residues. Trimming cost V 0 bases and J 4 bases; bases outside gene matches: 8. From germline, CDR1 is SGHDN and CDR2 FVKESK. CDR3 DNA: TGTGCCAGCAGCCAAGATCTTGGCGGGGGGGCATCAGATACGCAGTATTTT. Encoded protein: CASSQDLGGGASDTQYF.

To note about this clone: One base separates it from a far larger clone, so it is likely a read error. The same CDR3 also results from other DNA sequences found in this sample. The V call is TRBV5-4, the J call TRBJ2-3; 12 bases match TRBD2. V trimming: 4 bases; J trimming: 4 bases; junction bases outside the gene matches: 7. Looked up from germline, CDR1 is SGHNT and CDR2 is YYREEE (reference sequence). The CDR3 totals 16 residues. The CDR3 here is CASSQDLAGGPDTQYF. CDR3 sequence (DNA): TGTGCCAGCAGCCAAGATCTAGCGGGGGGGCCAGATACGCAGTATTTT.

V and J are TRBV7-9 and TRBJ2-5, with 8 bases fitting TRBD1. Near its end, the DNA agrees better with TRBJ2-7, so the J call may be wrong. The CDR3 is 17 amino acids. Germline CDR1 SEHNR, CDR2 FQNEAQ (reference sequence). CDR3 loop: CASSFNGQGSVWDEQYF. CDR3 nucleotides: TGTGCCAGCAGCTTTAACGGACAGGGCAGCGTGTGGGACGAGCAGTACTTC.

The rearrangement links TRBV4-1 to TRBJ1-1; perhaps TRBD1 as D (5 bases). This CDR3 contains 14 residues. CDR1 is MGHRA, CDR2 YSYEKL, per germline. The V and J ends lost 0 bases and 1 base respectively, with 6 bases between them. CDR3 sequence (DNA): TGCGCCAGCAGCCAAGAACAGGCGAACACTGAAGCTTTCTTT. Its protein product is CASSQEQANTEAFF.

J is TRBJ2-6 and V is TRBV28; TRBD2 is a possible D gene (7 bases). The germline gives CDR1 MDHEN, CDR2 SYDVKM. V shed 3 bases and J shed 4 bases, with 22 bases lying between them. The CDR3 is 19 amino acids. CDR3 amino acids: CASSFTAGEGSVGANVLTF. CDR3 sequence (DNA): TGTGCCAGCAGTTTCACGGCAGGGGAGGGATCGGTAGGGGCCAACGTCCTGACTTTC.

V gene TRBV4-1 combines with J gene TRBJ2-3, with 7 bases aligning to TRBD2. The germline CDR1 and CDR2 sequences are MGHRA and YSYEKL. The CDR3 is 15 residues long. The V and J ends lost 0 bases and 3 bases, in that order; junction bases with no gene match: 3. The DNA of the CDR3 is TGCGCCAGCAGCCAAGATATCGGGGGGACAGATACGCAGTATTTT. Translated: CASSQDIGGTDTQYF.

V gene TRBV2 combines with J gene TRBJ2-7; maybe TRBD1 (6 bases). The CDR3 totals 13 residues. V lost 5 bases and J lost 3, with 11 bases in between. Germline CDR1 SNHLY, CDR2 FYNNEI. The CDR3 sequence: CASSLAGDYEQYF. In DNA form, the CDR3 reads TGTGCCAGCAGTCTCGCAGGGGACTACGAGCAGTACTTC.

This clone was observed a single time. The chain joins TRBV5-4 to TRBJ1-2, with a weak D call TRBD1 (6 bases). Trimming removed 4 bases from V and 4 bases from J, with 14 bases in between. This CDR3 has 14 amino acids. Germline CDR1 and CDR2: SGHNT and YYREEE (reference sequence). DNA of the CDR3: TGTGCCAGCAGCATTGTTGGGGGGGCCTATGGCTACACCTTC. This encodes CASSIVGGAYGYTF.

The chain combines TRBV5-1 with TRBJ2-1, with D tentatively TRBD1 (5 bases). Trimming shortened V by 4 bases and J by 11 bases, and 13 bases separated the two germline ends. Germline V gives CDR1 SGHRS, CDR2 YFSETQ. This CDR3 is 12 amino acids long. CDR3 coding DNA: TGCGCCAGCAGCGTACAGGACGGAAAGCAGTTCTTC. Translated, it gives CASSVQDGKQFF.

Only a few counts were recorded for this clone. The chain links TRBV7-2 to TRBJ1-2, with D maybe TRBD1 (6 bases). The CDR3 length is 13 residues. V was shortened by 5 bases and J by 5 bases, with 12 bases between the two germline ends. Per germline, CDR1 SGHTA and CDR2 FQGNSA. The CDR3 spells CASSVGQLYGYTF. CDR3 DNA sequence: TGTGCCAGCAGCGTCGGACAGCTTTATGGCTACACCTTC.

The CDR3: CASSRDRTYEQYF. The CDR3 nucleotides read TGCGCCAGCAGCCGGGACAGAACCTACGAGCAGTACTTC. This chain joins TRBV5-1 and TRBJ2-7, with 7 bases that match TRBD1. The CDR3 extends over 13 amino acids. V shed 4 bases and J 2 bases; nucleotides not matched to a gene: 3. Germline V lookup: CDR1 SGHRS, CDR2 YFSETQ.

V usage is TRBV2 and J usage is TRBJ1-4, with 7 bases fitting TRBD1. The length of the CDR3 is 16 residues. V was pared by 3 bases and J by 5 bases, with 9 bases of the junction left unmatched. Germline CDR1 is SNHLY and CDR2 is FYNNEI. Here the CDR3 reads CASSDKLGTANEKLFF. Here the CDR3 DNA reads TGTGCCAGCAGTGACAAACTCGGGACAGCAAATGAAAAACTGTTTTTT.

In this sample, this clone turned up a few times. The chain uses TRBV11-2 and TRBJ2-1; 8 bases align to TRBD2. Germline loops: CDR1 SGHAT, CDR2 FQNNGV. This CDR3 is built from 16 residues. V shed 5 bases, J shed 6 bases, and the junction held 12 bases outside the gene matches. DNA of the CDR3: TGTGCCAGCAGCCCAATTATCGGGGGGGCTCTCAATGAGCAGTTCTTC. Residues: CASSPIIGGALNEQFF.

The chain joins TRBV7-2 to TRBJ2-3; TRBD2 might be the D (6 bases). This CDR3 spans 16 amino acids. V was trimmed by 2 bases and J by 2 bases, leaving 14 bases between them. Germline V gene data show CDR1 as SGHTA and CDR2 as FQGNSA. The DNA for the CDR3 is TGTGCCAGCAGCTTACACCCGCGGGGAGTCACAGATACGCAGTATTTT. Translated, it gives CASSLHPRGVTDTQYF. The whole variable domain, filled in from reference TRBV7-2 and TRBJ2-3, reads GAGVSQSPSNKVTEKGKDVELRCDPISGHTALYWYRQSLGQGLEFLIYFQGNSAPDKSGLPSDRFSAERTGGSVSTLTIQRTQQEDSAVYLCASSLHPRGVTDTQYFGPGTRLTVL.

The chain's CDR3 is CASKTSETQYF. As DNA, the CDR3 is TGTGCCAGCAAGACTTCGGAGACCCAGTACTTC. The chain links TRBV28 to TRBJ2-5; D unresolved. V was trimmed by 7 bases and J by 5 bases, leaving 8 bases between them. CDR3 length: 11 amino acids. Germline CDR1 is MDHEN and CDR2 is SYDVKM. The full variable domain, rest sourced from reference TRBV28 and TRBJ2-5, is DVKVTQSSRYLVKRTGEKVFLECVQDMDHENMFWYRQDPGLGLRLIYFSYDVKMKEKGDIPEGYSVSREKKERFSLILESASTNQTSMYLCASKTSETQYFGPGTRLLVL.